This is a list of T cell receptor beta chains from one sample in a study of OX40 agonist ivuxolimab in advanced cancers. TCRdb's copy holds only in-frame clones and misses some; the assay was immunoSEQ multiplex PCR. The data hold some 35,000 clones, with approximately 79% observed a single time. Sequenced material: CD4+ or CD8+ T cells sorted from blood, taken in a trial of the OX40 agonist ivuxolimab. All receptors derive from an adult with an advanced solid tumor such as melanoma, head and neck, liver or kidney cancer. Both conserved end residues are part of each CDR3. The order of the fields is clone size, D gene, V gene, J gene, CDR3 DNA, CDR3 protein. D genes are given only for firm matches. Expanded clones are given a class, and other clones once, few, many or no size at all.

>NA|TRBD1|TRBV7-9|TRBJ2-1
TGTGCCAGCAGCTTTTCCAGGGGGCACAATGAGCAGTTCTTC
CASSFSRGHNEQFF
>NA|TRBD2|TRBV7-2|TRBJ2-4
TGTGCCAGCAGCCATCCCGGGGTAGCGGGAGATGACATTCAGTACTTC
CASSHPGVAGDDIQYF
>NA|NA|TRBV11-2|TRBJ1-5
TGTGCCAGCAGCTCGGACGTTAGGACCCAGCATTTT
CASSSDVRTQHF
>NA|TRBD2|TRBV6-1|TRBJ2-1
TGTGCCAGCACAAGAGACGGGGGGGCCTACAATGAGCAGTTCTTC
CASTRDGGAYNEQFF
>NA|TRBD1|TRBV18|TRBJ2-7
TGTGCCAGCTCACCACGACAGGGGGGCTCCTACGAGCAGTACTTC
CASSPRQGGSYEQYF
>NA|NA|TRBV18|TRBJ1-3
TGTGCCAGCTCACCCGACTCTGGAAACACCATATATTTT
CASSPDSGNTIYF
>NA|TRBD1|TRBV19|TRBJ1-5
TGTGCCAGTAGTAGGCTCAGGGGGGATAGCAATCAGCCCCAGCATTTT
CASSRLRGDSNQPQHF
>NA|NA|TRBV4-1|TRBJ2-1
TGCGCCAGCAGCCAAGGAAGTGTTACTGAGCAGTTCTTC
CASSQGSVTEQFF
>NA|NA|TRBV7-8|TRBJ1-5
TGTGCCAGCAGCGAGGGACAATACAATCAGCCCCAGCATTTT
CASSEGQYNQPQHF
>once|NA|TRBV7-6|TRBJ1-1
TGTGCCAGCAGCTCCCAAGGGGCTGAAACCGAAGCTTTCTTT
CASSSQGAETEAFF
>NA|NA|TRBV28|TRBJ2-1
TGTGCCAGCCAAGGACAGAGTGAGCAGTTCTTC
CASQGQSEQFF
>few|NA|TRBV6-5|TRBJ2-7
TGTGCCAGCAAAGGTTTCCCTTCCTACGAGCAGTACTTC
CASKGFPSYEQYF
>NA|TRBD2|TRBV5-4|TRBJ2-1
TGTGCCAGCAGCTCAACTAGCGGGGAGCAGTTCTTC
CASSSTSGEQFF
>NA|NA|TRBV5-4|TRBJ1-2
TGTGCCAGCAGCTCCCTCGGACAGACCTTCTATGGCTACACCTTC
CASSSLGQTFYGYTF
>few|TRBD2|TRBV5-6|TRBJ2-1
TGTGCCAGCAGCCCTGGGGCTAGCGGGAGACCCTACAATGAGCAGTTCTTC
CASSPGASGRPYNEQFF
>medium-sized|TRBD2|TRBV9|TRBJ2-5
TGTGCCAGCAGCGTAGTCGGTAGCGGGTACCAAGAGACCCAGTACTTC
CASSVVGSGYQETQYF
>NA|NA|TRBV7-2|TRBJ2-5
TGTGCCAGCAGCTCCGGGGAGACCCAGTACTTC
CASSSGETQYF
>medium-sized|TRBD1|TRBV10-3|TRBJ2-7
TGTGCCATCAGTGCGGGACAGCGCGAGCAGTACTTC
CAISAGQREQYF
>NA|NA|TRBV5-1|TRBJ2-1
TGCGCCAGCAGCTTGGGTAACTCCTACAATGAGCAGTTCTTC
CASSLGNSYNEQFF
>NA|NA|TRBV4-1|TRBJ2-7
TGCGCCAGCAGTCGGACCGTATCCTACGAGCAGTACTTC
CASSRTVSYEQYF
>NA|NA|TRBV7-9|TRBJ2-1
TGTGCCAGCAGCTTAGCGCCCAACGGGGAGCAGTTCTTC
CASSLAPNGEQFF
>NA|TRBD2|TRBV6-1|TRBJ2-7
TGTGCCAGCAGGGGACTAGCGCGGTCCTACGAGCAGTACTTC
CASRGLARSYEQYF
>NA|NA|TRBV30|TRBJ1-5
TGTGCCTGGAGTCGGGGCTCAGGGTCTAGCAATCAGCCCCAGCATTTT
CAWSRGSGSSNQPQHF
>NA|NA|TRBV19|TRBJ1-3
TGTGCCAGTAAAGTGACAGGTTACTCTGGAAACACCATATATTTT
CASKVTGYSGNTIYF
>NA|TRBD2|TRBV7-3|TRBJ2-1
TGTGCCAGCAGTCTAGCGGGAGGGGGAAATGAGCAGTTCTTC
CASSLAGGGNEQFF
>NA|NA|TRBV6-6|TRBJ2-7
TGTGCCAGCAGCCAAAAGGACGGAGCTCCCTACGAGCAGTACTTC
CASSQKDGAPYEQYF
>few|NA|TRBV7-9|TRBJ2-7
TGTGCCAGCAGCAATCTCCCCGGGGACGAGCAGTACTTC
CASSNLPGDEQYF
>NA|NA|TRBV7-8|TRBJ2-2
TGTGCCAGCAGTTTCAAACAGGCTACCGGGGAGCTGTTTTTT
CASSFKQATGELFF
>NA|TRBD1|TRBV4-2|TRBJ1-2
TGTGCCAGCAGCCAAGAACCGGGACAGGGATATGGCTACACCTTC
CASSQEPGQGYGYTF
>NA|TRBD1|TRBV5-1|TRBJ2-7
TGCGCCAGCAGCTTGAGAGGGACAGGGAAGTTTTCCAGCTCCTACGAGCAGTACTTC
CASSLRGTGKFSSSYEQYF
>NA|TRBD2|TRBV2|TRBJ2-7
TGTGCCAGCAGTTTAAGAAGTAGCGGGAGGGGGCAGCAGTACTTC
CASSLRSSGRGQQYF
>few|NA|TRBV7-9|TRBJ2-5
TGTGCCAGCATGAGGAGTGGAGAGACCCAGTACTTC
CASMRSGETQYF
>NA|NA|TRBV28|TRBJ1-5
TGTGCCAGCAGTTGGGGGCCAGGGGCCCCGGGCAATCAGCCCCAGCATTTT
CASSWGPGAPGNQPQHF
>few|NA|TRBV29-1|TRBJ2-2
TGCAGCGTTGGCGCCACCGGGGAGCTGTTTTTT
CSVGATGELFF
>few|TRBD2|TRBV7-8|TRBJ2-3
TGTGCCAGCAGCTTAGTACCGGTTGGGACTAGCGGCCCCACAGATACGCAGTATTTT
CASSLVPVGTSGPTDTQYF
>once|NA|TRBV10-3|TRBJ1-6
TGTGCCATCAGTGAGAAAGGGTCGGATTCACCCCTCCACTTT
CAISEKGSDSPLHF
>NA|TRBD2|TRBV29-1|TRBJ2-1
TGCAGCGTTGATTCCGGGAGGTGGGACAATGAGCAGTTCTTC
CSVDSGRWDNEQFF
>NA|NA|TRBV29-1|TRBJ2-3
TGCAGCGTTGAGGGAGACTACCGACTCACAGATACGCAGTATTTT
CSVEGDYRLTDTQYF
>NA|NA|TRBV7-6|TRBJ2-7
TGTGCATCCGGGACAAGTTACTACGAGCAGTACTTC
CASGTSYYEQYF
>NA|NA|TRBV30|TRBJ1-2
TGTGCCTGGACCAGGGGTGGTAATCCGGGTGGCTACACCTTC
CAWTRGGNPGGYTF
>NA|NA|TRBV2|TRBJ2-7
TGTGCCAGCAGAGGGGACGGCACCTACGAGCAGTACTTC
CASRGDGTYEQYF
>NA|NA|TRBV19|TRBJ2-2
TGTGCCAGTCAGTGGGGTTCAAACACCGGGGAGCTGTTTTTT
CASQWGSNTGELFF
>few|NA|TRBV20-1|TRBJ1-3
TGCAGTGTATATAGGTCAAACACCATATATTTT
CSVYRSNTIYF
>few|NA|TRBV7-9|TRBJ1-6
TGTGCCAGCAGCTTACGTAGTTTAAATAATTCACCCCTCCACTTT
CASSLRSLNNSPLHF
>once|TRBD2|TRBV6-1|TRBJ2-1
TGTGCCAGCAGTGAGCGACTAGCGGGGGGAAAAGAGCAGTTCTTC
CASSERLAGGKEQFF
>NA|NA|TRBV15|TRBJ2-5
TGTGCCACCAGCAGAGGGGGCCGAGGGCTACTCCAAGAGACCCAGTACTTC
CATSRGGRGLLQETQYF
>once|TRBD1|TRBV28|TRBJ2-7
TGTGCCAGCAGTTTGAGCGTTACAGGGGCCTACGAGCAGTACTTC
CASSLSVTGAYEQYF